The 17 T cell receptor beta chains below were found in one sample sequenced in a study of blood T cell repertoires in COVID-19. Some clones are missing from TCRdb's copy, which holds only in-frame ones; the method was immunoSEQ multiplex PCR. This repertoire shows some 200,000 clones, almost 85% found once; its top ten account for 6.9%. Source material: peripheral blood. Receptors were obtained from a human donor with acute or convalescent COVID-19. The donor label of this sample is uncertain.

The chain couples TRBV25-1 to TRBJ2-3; D may be TRBD1 (5 bases). Germline-derived CDR1 and CDR2 are MGHDK and SYGVNS. V lost 1 base and J lost 1, with 9 bases in between. The CDR3 sequence is 15 residues long. The CDR3 nucleotides read TGTGCCAGCAGTGAATTTACAGGAGGCACAGATACGCAGTATTTT. Its translation: CASSEFTGGTDTQYF.

V usage is TRBV7-3 and J usage is TRBJ1-6; 7 nucleotides match TRBD1. V gave up 5 bases and J gave up 6 bases; unmatched junction bases: 4. CDR1 SGHTA and CDR2 FQGTGA come from the germline V gene. The CDR3 spans 14 residues. The CDR3 DNA is TGTGCCAGCAGCCCTGGGACAGCTAATTCACCCCTCCACTTT. This codes for CASSPGTANSPLHF.

CDR3 residues: CASSERVGREYYGYTF. CDR3 DNA sequence: TGTGCCAGCAGTGAAAGGGTTGGCAGGGAATACTATGGCTACACCTTC. This chain links TRBV6-1 with TRBJ1-2; D is possibly TRBD1 (5 bases). Trimming pared 2 bases from V and 3 bases from J, leaving 16 bases between. Germline CDR1 MNHNS, CDR2 SASEGT. The CDR3 length is 16 residues.

V and J are TRBV2 and TRBJ2-3; TRBD2 matches 11 bases. CDR1 SNHLY and CDR2 FYNNEI come from the germline V gene. CDR3 size: 19 residues. The trim removed 4 bases at V and 2 bases at J, leaving 14 bases unmatched. Written as DNA, the CDR3 is TGTGCCAGCAGTGGCGAGCAGACAACTAGCGGGAGAACCACAGATACGCAGTATTTT. The encoded protein is CASSGEQTTSGRTTDTQYF.

This sequence joins TRBV5-4 and TRBJ1-1; a possible D gene is TRBD1 (5 bases). The CDR3 has 13 residues. CDR1 SGHNT and CDR2 YYREEE come from the germline V gene (reference sequence). Trimming left V 3 bases short and J 3 bases short, with 9 bases between. CDR3 sequence reads: CASSWGTYTEAFF. The CDR3, as DNA: TGTGCCAGCAGCTGGGGCACTTACACTGAAGCTTTCTTT.

The rearrangement uses TRBV6-5 and TRBJ1-5; maybe TRBD1 (6 bases). CDR1 and CDR2 from the germline V gene are MNHEY and SVGAGI. V lost 7 bases and J 1 base, leaving 14 bases between the germline ends. This CDR3 region has 15 residues. CDR3 residues: CASTFDRSSNQPQHF. The CDR3 bases are TGTGCCAGCACCTTCGACAGGTCCAGCAATCAGCCCCAGCATTTT.

V gene TRBV4-1 combines with J gene TRBJ1-1; a weak D match, TRBD1 (5 bases). V shed 4 bases and J shed 14 bases, with 14 bases lying between them. Germline CDR1 is MGHRA and CDR2 is YSYEKL. This CDR3 has 11 amino acids. The CDR3 sequence is CASSRQGPNFF. In nucleotides, the CDR3 is TGCGCCAGCAGCCGGCAGGGCCCGAACTTCTTT.

V usage is TRBV27 and J usage is TRBJ1-1, with D possibly being TRBD1 (6 bases). The germline V gene has CDR1 MNHEY and CDR2 SMNVEV (reference sequence). This CDR3 is built from 12 residues. V was shortened by 2 bases and J by 7 bases, with 8 bases between the two germline ends. CDR3 amino acids: CASSLRGNEAFF. The CDR3 DNA follows: TGTGCCAGCAGTTTAAGGGGGAATGAAGCTTTCTTT.

The chain is built from TRBV3-1 (or the pseudogene TRBV3-2) and TRBJ2-1; D might be TRBD2 (5 bases). Germline CDR1 LGHDT, CDR2 YNNKEL (reference sequence). V was clipped by 0 bases and J by 4 bases, with 13 bases between them. This CDR3 comprises 16 residues. The DNA for the CDR3 is TGTGCCAGCAGCCAAGATGGGATCAGGACTTACAATGAGCAGTTCTTC. This encodes CASSQDGIRTYNEQFF.

This clone was detected a few times. The rearrangement uses TRBV5-1 and TRBJ2-7; D may be TRBD2 (5 bases). The CDR3 length is 15 residues. The germline CDR1 and CDR2 sequences are SGHRS and YFSETQ. Trimming cost V 0 bases and J 0 bases, with 10 bases left between them. CDR3 amino acids: CASSLGRGSSYEQYF. CDR3 DNA sequence: TGCGCCAGCAGCTTGGGGAGAGGGAGCTCCTACGAGCAGTACTTC.

This clone was counted only a few times. The chain employs TRBV7-8 and TRBJ2-7, with no clear D. This CDR3 has 11 residues. V was trimmed by 2 bases and J by 6 bases, leaving 5 bases between them. Germline values: CDR1 SGHVS, CDR2 FQNEAQ. CDR3 sequence (DNA): TGTGCCAGCAGCTTATGGGCCGAGCAGTACTTC. The encoded protein is CASSLWAEQYF.

The chain couples TRBV30 to TRBJ1-1, with a possible D match to TRBD1 (5 bases). The CDR3 spans 11 residues. The V end was cut by 4 bases, the J end by 8 bases, with 11 bases between. CDR1 is GTSNPN, CDR2 SVGIG, per germline (reference sequence). CDR3 protein: CAWTGHIEAFF. CDR3 DNA: TGTGCCTGGACAGGACATATCGAAGCTTTCTTT.

This chain uses TRBV9 with TRBJ2-6, with unresolved D. CDR1 SGDLS and CDR2 YYNGEE come from the germline V gene. The CDR3 totals 15 residues. V lost 7 bases, J lost 0 bases, and 11 bases lay in between. CDR3 loop: CASSPTGSGANVLTF. The CDR3, as DNA: TGTGCCAGCTCTCCAACCGGCTCTGGGGCCAACGTCCTGACTTTC.

The chain is built from TRBV30 and TRBJ2-1; TRBD2 matches 10 bases. CDR1 and CDR2 (germline): GTSNPN, SVGIG (reference sequence). The CDR3 consists of 15 residues. J lost 6 bases, V lost 1 base, and 6 bases had no gene match. The CDR3 nucleotides are TGTGCCTGGAGTGGGGCTAGCGGGAGCCGCAATGAGCAGTTCTTC. Its protein product is CAWSGASGSRNEQFF.

The genes are TRBV12-3 or TRBV12-4 and TRBJ1-2; 7 positions agree with TRBD1. With 6 bases clipped from V and 8 bases from J, the junction kept 9 bases outside the gene matches. The length of the CDR3 is 13 residues. The CDR3 bases are TGTGCCAGCAGCCAAGACAGGGTGAGGGGCTACACCTTC. Amino acid sequence: CASSQDRVRGYTF.

CDR3 sequence: CASSRTGQNTEAFF. In DNA, the CDR3 is TGCGCCAGCAGCCGGACAGGTCAGAACACTGAAGCTTTCTTT. The chain has TRBV5-1 and TRBJ1-1; 7 bases agree with TRBD1. CDR1 is SGHRS and CDR2 is YFSETQ in the germline V gene. J gave up 1 base and V 4 bases, and 4 bases lay outside the gene matches. This CDR3 comprises 14 residues.

This sequence joins TRBV9 and TRBJ2-1; 8 bases are a match to TRBD2. Trimming removed 4 bases from V and 3 bases from J; junction bases left unmatched: 12. The CDR3 is 17 residues long. Germline V gene data show CDR1 as SGDLS and CDR2 as YYNGEE. The chain's CDR3 is CASSSRGREGLYNEQFF. CDR3 sequence (DNA): TGTGCCAGCAGCTCTAGGGGACGGGAGGGCCTCTACAATGAGCAGTTCTTC.